Listed here are 10 T cell receptor beta chains from one sample, sequenced in a study of blood T cell repertoires in COVID-19. Profiled with immunoSEQ multiplex PCR; TCRdb holds only in-frame clones, not every one. The sample includes about 160,000 clones, around 87% of them seen just once. Material for sequencing was peripheral blood. Every receptor here comes from a woman aged 70-85 years with COVID-19, enrolled during active disease.

The rearrangement joins TRBV5-5 to TRBJ1-4, with D perhaps matching TRBD1 (5 bases). Germline CDR1 and CDR2: SGHKS and YYEKEE (reference sequence). The germline V and J ends were trimmed by 4 bases and 8 bases, with 18 bases remaining between them. The CDR3 totals 15 residues. The CDR3 DNA sequence: TGTGCCAGCAGCCATTCCGGGGGGTCGGGCGAAAAACTGTTTTTT. Translation: CASSHSGGSGEKLFF. Full variable domain (missing parts from reference TRBV5-5 and TRBJ1-4): DAGVTQSPTHLIKTRGQQVTLRCSPISGHKSVSWYQQVLGQGPQFIFQYYEKEERGRGNFPDRFSARQFPNYSSELNVNALLLGDSALYLCASSHSGGSGEKLFFGSGTQLSVL.

The chain carries TRBV3-1 (or the pseudogene TRBV3-2) and TRBJ1-1; weak D call: TRBD1 (6 bases). V lost 5 bases and J 1 base, leaving 14 bases between the germline ends. CDR3 length: 15 residues. Germline-derived CDR1 and CDR2 are LGHDT and YNNKEL (reference sequence). This CDR3 is CASSEGGAGNTEAFF. For the CDR3, the DNA is TGTGCCAGCAGCGAGGGGGGGGCCGGGAACACTGAAGCTTTCTTT.

This clone appeared a single time. The J gene is TRBJ2-2, the V gene TRBV19, with TRBD2 matching over 12 bases. From germline, CDR1 is LNHDA and CDR2 SQIVND (reference sequence). This CDR3 spans 15 amino acids. J was trimmed by 7 bases and V by 7 bases; bases with no gene match: 7. CDR3 residues: CASTKGLAGIGELFF. The CDR3 nucleotides read TGTGCCAGTACCAAAGGACTAGCGGGGATCGGGGAGCTGTTTTTT.

This chain links TRBV3-1 (or the pseudogene TRBV3-2) with TRBJ1-2; TRBD1 is a possible D gene (5 bases). V dropped 4 bases and J dropped 3 bases, with 15 bases sitting between them. Per germline, CDR1 LGHDT and CDR2 YNNKEL (reference sequence). The length of the CDR3 is 15 residues. The CDR3: CASSRLGGVDYGYTF. The CDR3 DNA sequence: TGTGCCAGCAGCCGGTTGGGAGGGGTCGACTATGGCTACACCTTC.

CDR3 nucleotide sequence: TGTGCCAGCAGCTCCGCGGGGAATGAGCAGTTCTTC. Its protein is CASSSAGNEQFF. The V gene is TRBV3-1 (or the pseudogene TRBV3-2), the J gene TRBJ2-1, with D maybe TRBD2 (6 bases). This CDR3 spans 12 amino acids. V lost 5 bases to trimming and J lost 7 bases, with 9 bases between them. CDR1 LGHDT and CDR2 YNNKEL come from the germline V gene (reference sequence).

V is TRBV4-2 and J is TRBJ2-7; D may be TRBD2 (5 bases). V gave up 0 bases and J gave up 1 base, with 10 bases separating them. This CDR3 is built from 15 residues. Germline values: CDR1 LGHNA, CDR2 YNFKEQ. CDR3: CASSQDLEVSYEQYF. CDR3 nucleotide sequence: TGTGCCAGCAGCCAAGATCTGGAGGTTTCCTACGAGCAGTACTTC.

The chain carries TRBV28 and TRBJ2-7, with 7 bases that match TRBD2. The length of the CDR3 is 15 residues. V gave up 1 base and J gave up 5 bases; unmatched junction bases: 8. From germline, CDR1 is MDHEN and CDR2 SYDVKM. The CDR3, as DNA: TGTGCCAGCAGTTTATACCGGACTAGAAGGGACGAGCAGTACTTC. Amino acids: CASSLYRTRRDEQYF.

The chain has TRBV3-1 (or the pseudogene TRBV3-2) and TRBJ1-1; 7 nucleotides agree with TRBD1. This CDR3 has 16 residues. J was trimmed by 0 bases and V by 4 bases; bases with no gene match: 8. Per germline, CDR1 LGHDT and CDR2 YNNKEL (reference sequence). CDR3 sequence: CASSPPYRGLNTEAFF. The DNA for the CDR3 is TGTGCCAGCAGCCCGCCTTACAGGGGCCTGAACACTGAAGCTTTCTTT.

CDR3 in amino acids: CASSFYTTSGNTIYF. In nucleotides, the CDR3 is TGTGCCAGCAGCTTCTATACTACCTCTGGAAACACCATATATTTT. The chain carries TRBV7-9 and TRBJ1-3; D is uncertain. V lost 3 bases to trimming and J lost 0 bases, with 9 bases between them. The CDR3 loop spans 15 amino acids. Germline-derived CDR1 and CDR2 are SEHNR and FQNEAQ (reference sequence).

This clone has only one observation. The chain couples TRBV30 to TRBJ2-1, with D possibly being TRBD2 (6 bases). The CDR3 runs 15 residues. CDR1 and CDR2 from the germline V gene are GTSNPN and SVGIG (reference sequence). V dropped 5 bases and J dropped 0 bases, with 14 bases sitting between them. CDR3 protein: CAWGQAGNSYNEQFF. The CDR3 DNA follows: TGTGCCTGGGGCCAAGCGGGCAACTCCTACAATGAGCAGTTCTTC.